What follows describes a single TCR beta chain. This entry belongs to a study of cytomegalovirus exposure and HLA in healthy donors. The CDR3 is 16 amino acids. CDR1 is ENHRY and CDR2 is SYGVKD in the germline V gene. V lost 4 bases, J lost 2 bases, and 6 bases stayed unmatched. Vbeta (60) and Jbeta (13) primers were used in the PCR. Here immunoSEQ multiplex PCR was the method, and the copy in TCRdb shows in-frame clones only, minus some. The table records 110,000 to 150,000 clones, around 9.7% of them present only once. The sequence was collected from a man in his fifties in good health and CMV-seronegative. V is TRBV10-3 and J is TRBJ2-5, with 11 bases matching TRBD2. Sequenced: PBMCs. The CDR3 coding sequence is TGTGCCATCAGTGGACCTAGCGGGAGGCAACAAGAGACCCAGTACTTC. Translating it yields CAISGPSGRQQETQYF.